These T cell receptor beta chains were read from a single sample in a study of cytomegalovirus exposure and HLA in healthy donors. The table came from immunoSEQ multiplex PCR; TCRdb's copy has only in-frame clones and leaves some out. The table has 99,000 or so clones, around 80% seen once; the top ten hold approximately 8.2%. The sequenced sample consisted of PBMCs. The source of these receptors is a man aged 40-50 years in good health and CMV-seropositive. Each CDR3 is given with its conserved first and last residue. A D gene is named only where the DNA matches it firmly. Some rows mark clone size as missing; the rest say once, few, many or name a class of expanded clone.

abundance,d_gene,v_gene,j_gene,CDR3aa,CDR3nt
.,.,TRBV9,TRBJ2-2,CASSPSGGTGELFF,TGTGCCAGCAGCCCCAGTGGCGGCACCGGGGAGCTGTTTTTT
.,TRBD2,TRBV19,TRBJ2-1,CASSIRAGAGGSYNEQFF,TGTGCCAGTAGTATAAGGGCGGGAGCTGGGGGTTCCTACAATGAGCAGTTCTTC
.,TRBD1,TRBV19,TRBJ2-7,CASAWGQNYEQYF,TGTGCCAGTGCCTGGGGACAGAACTACGAGCAGTACTTC
.,TRBD1,TRBV7-2,TRBJ1-1,CASSAGTGAVTEAFF,TGTGCCAGCAGCGCAGGAACAGGGGCGGTGACTGAAGCTTTCTTT
.,TRBD1,TRBV27,TRBJ2-3,CASSLSAASAQGATDTQYF,TGTGCCAGCAGTTTATCAGCGGCCTCGGCGCAGGGGGCGACAGATACGCAGTATTTT
.,TRBD1,TRBV28,TRBJ1-1,CASSTDRGSTEAFF,TGTGCCAGCAGTACGGACAGGGGCTCAACTGAAGCTTTCTTT
once,.,TRBV7-9,TRBJ2-7,CASSPPGAYEQYF,TGTGCCAGCAGCCCACCCGGGGCCTACGAGCAGTACTTC
.,.,TRBV25-1,TRBJ1-1,CASSELGKSEAFF,TGTGCCAGCAGTGAGCTCGGGAAAAGTGAAGCTTTCTTT
.,.,TRBV6-1,TRBJ1-5,CASSEAPTQPQHF,TGTGCCAGCAGTGAAGCGCCTACTCAGCCCCAGCATTTT
.,.,TRBV2,TRBJ2-2,CASSPEGGNTGELFF,TGTGCCAGCTCCCCCGAGGGCGGGAACACCGGGGAGCTGTTTTTT
.,TRBD1,TRBV19,TRBJ2-7,CASSPPGQAYEQYF,TGTGCCAGTAGTCCCCCGGGACAGGCCTACGAGCAGTACTTC
.,TRBD1,TRBV30,TRBJ2-7,CAWSVGTGAYEQYF,TGTGCCTGGAGTGTGGGAACAGGGGCCTACGAGCAGTACTTC
few,.,TRBV28,TRBJ1-2,CASSPRGLPYGYTF,TGTGCCAGCAGTCCTCGGGGACTCCCTTATGGCTACACCTTC
.,.,TRBV5-1,TRBJ2-3,CASSLSGVTSTDTQYF,TGCGCCAGCAGCCTCTCGGGGGTGACAAGCACAGATACGCAGTATTTT
.,TRBD1,TRBV30,TRBJ2-1,CAWGTDYNEQFF,TGTGCCTGGGGGACAGACTACAATGAGCAGTTCTTC
.,TRBD1,TRBV6-5,TRBJ1-1,CASSAQGGRTEAFF,TGTGCCAGCAGCGCACAGGGGGGTCGGACTGAAGCTTTCTTT
.,TRBD1,TRBV6-4,TRBJ1-2,CASSLTGGNGYTF,TGTGCCAGCAGCTTGACAGGGGGCAATGGCTACACCTTC
.,.,TRBV28,TRBJ2-3,CASSTGGAHSTDTQYF,TGTGCCAGCAGCACAGGGGGGGCCCACAGCACAGATACGCAGTATTTT
.,.,TRBV5-6,TRBJ1-4,CASSPQGLANEKLFF,TGTGCCAGCAGCCCGCAGGGGTTGGCTAATGAAAAACTGTTTTTT
.,.,TRBV7-9,TRBJ2-5,CASSRGLGYQETQYF,TGTGCCAGCAGCAGAGGACTGGGGTACCAAGAGACCCAGTACTTC
.,.,TRBV14,TRBJ1-3,CASSPLGLSGNTIYF,TGTGCCAGCAGCCCCTTAGGACTGTCCGGAAACACCATATATTTT
.,TRBD2,TRBV6-5,TRBJ2-1,CASSYHGGGRTNEQFF,TGTGCCAGCAGTTACCATGGCGGGGGGCGAACAAATGAGCAGTTCTTC
.,.,TRBV7-2,TRBJ1-2,CASRPGQLRNYGYTF,TGTGCCAGCAGACCAGGACAGCTTCGAAACTATGGCTACACCTTC
.,TRBD1,TRBV10-3,TRBJ1-1,CAINRGTEAFF,TGTGCCATCAACAGGGGGACTGAAGCTTTCTTT